Each of the 14 T cell receptor beta chains below was sequenced from the same sample in a study of shared clonotypes between healthy human individuals. Libraries were prepared by immunoSEQ multiplex PCR; TCRdb keeps only in-frame clonotypes and omits some of them. This table has more than 900,000 clones, approximately 80% appearing once. The sequenced sample was memory CD4+ T cells from PBMCs. Subset noted: CD45RA-negative fraction. Every receptor here comes from a man between 18 and 35 years old in good health. Some clones in this sample may be carry-over from other donors' samples.

The chain has TRBV30 and TRBJ2-5; D is unclear. Germline V gene sequence: CDR1 GTSNPN, CDR2 SVGIG (reference sequence). This CDR3 comprises 10 residues. CDR3 loop: CAVSDETQYF. CDR3 DNA: TGTGCTGTGAGCGACGAGACCCAGTACTTC.

The J gene is TRBJ2-3, the V gene TRBV28; 8 bases line up with TRBD2. The V gene's germline CDR1 is MDHEN and CDR2 SYDVKM. This CDR3 has 14 amino acids. Losses at the gene ends were 8 bases for V and 2 bases for J; bases not matched to a gene: 6. The CDR3 spells CASVFSGNTDTQYF. DNA for the CDR3: TGTGCCAGCGTGTTTAGCGGGAACACAGATACGCAGTATTTT.

The rearrangement links TRBV7-2 to TRBJ2-6, with D unclear. CDR3 length: 14 residues. Between the trimmed V and J ends, which lost 4 bases and 4 bases, there was a span of 8 bases. Germline V gives CDR1 SGHTA, CDR2 FQGNSA. CDR3 loop: CASSSHLGANVLTF. CDR3 in DNA: TGTGCCAGCAGCTCTCATCTGGGGGCCAACGTCCTGACTTTC.

This clone was observed a handful of times. This chain links TRBV6-1 with TRBJ2-7; D is ambiguous. CDR1 and CDR2 from the germline V gene are MNHNS and SASEGT. The CDR3 sequence is 14 residues long. The ends were cut back, 3 bases at V and 4 bases at J, with 13 bases in the middle. The CDR3 DNA follows: TGTGCCAGCAGTGATGGTCCGGTAGGGTACGAGCAGTACTTC. Protein product: CASSDGPVGYEQYF.

This sequence joins TRBV7-9 and TRBJ1-4, with 10 bases aligning to TRBD1. Germline values: CDR1 SEHNR, CDR2 FQNEAQ (reference sequence). This CDR3 is built from 17 residues. After removal of 5 bases from V and 7 bases from J, the junction contained 13 bases not matched to a gene. The chain's CDR3 is CASSKNPTGGGGEKLFF. Here the CDR3 DNA reads TGTGCCAGCAGCAAGAACCCGACAGGGGGCGGCGGTGAAAAACTGTTTTTT.

The chain uses TRBV5-1 and TRBJ2-2; maybe TRBD2 (5 bases). V shed 0 bases and J shed 6 bases, with 15 bases lying between them. This CDR3 is built from 16 residues. The V gene's germline CDR1 is SGHRS and CDR2 YFSETQ. CDR3 bases: TGCGCCAGCAGCTTGGCTGGCAGATCGGGGTCCGGGGAGCTGTTTTTT. As protein: CASSLAGRSGSGELFF.

This chain joins TRBV11-2 and TRBJ2-2; 12 bases are shared with TRBD2. The CDR3 extends over 16 amino acids. CDR1 is SGHAT and CDR2 is FQNNGV in the germline V gene. V shed 5 bases and J 6 bases; nucleotides not matched to a gene: 7. CDR3: CASSPGLAGRAGELFF. The CDR3 DNA reads TGTGCCAGCAGCCCAGGACTAGCGGGAAGAGCCGGGGAGCTGTTTTTT. Together with reference TRBV11-2 and TRBJ2-2, the CDR3 gives the full variable domain: EAGVAQSPRYKIIEKRQSVAFWCNPISGHATLYWYQQILGQGPKLLIQFQNNGVVDDSQLPKDRFSAERLKGVDSTLKIQPAKLEDSAVYLCASSPGLAGRAGELFFGEGSRLTVL.

The gene calls are TRBV6-1 and TRBJ1-4; D is ambiguous. Between the trimmed V and J ends, which lost 6 bases and 6 bases, there was a span of 20 bases. The CDR3 length is 16 residues. Germline CDR1 MNHNS, CDR2 SASEGT. The CDR3 DNA reads as TGTGCCAGCAGCGAATCCCCCGCAGCGGCCGATGAAAAACTGTTTTTT. Amino acid sequence: CASSESPAAADEKLFF.

The chain carries TRBV2 and TRBJ2-2, with 10 bases that match TRBD1. This CDR3 region has 13 residues. The germline V gene has CDR1 SNHLY and CDR2 FYNNEI. Unmatched junction bases numbered 3, after V lost 8 bases and J lost 6 bases. This chain's CDR3 is CASGDRGAGELFF. CDR3 coding DNA: TGTGCCAGCGGGGACAGGGGCGCCGGGGAGCTGTTTTTT.

The rearrangement joins TRBV7-9 to TRBJ2-1; no reliable D call. Trimming cost V 5 bases and J 7 bases, with 18 bases left between them. The length of the CDR3 is 15 residues. CDR1 is SEHNR and CDR2 is FQNEAQ in the germline V gene (reference sequence). CDR3 loop: CASSPRVPMGNEQFF. Written as DNA, the CDR3 is TGTGCCAGCAGCCCCCGGGTGCCCATGGGAAATGAGCAGTTCTTC.

The chain is built from TRBV4-3 and TRBJ2-2; maybe TRBD2 (5 bases). This CDR3 region has 14 residues. Germline-derived CDR1 and CDR2 are LGHNA and YSLEER. V was pared by 4 bases and J by 6 bases, with 12 bases between. Here the CDR3 reads CASSPVLGAGELFF. The CDR3 DNA is TGCGCCAGCAGCCCAGTCCTCGGGGCCGGGGAGCTGTTTTTT.

The chain uses TRBV7-3 and TRBJ2-2; TRBD2 matches 7 bases. There are 16 residues in the CDR3. CDR1 is SGHTA, CDR2 FQGTGA, per germline. With V trimmed by 1 base and J by 0 bases, 2 bases remained unmatched. The CDR3 reads CASSLISGTNTGELFF. DNA of the CDR3: TGTGCCAGCAGCTTAATAAGCGGGACGAACACCGGGGAGCTGTTTTTT.

The gene calls are TRBV4-3 and TRBJ1-5; D gene unclear. Trimming removed 4 bases from V and 7 bases from J, with 20 bases in between. This CDR3 contains 16 residues. Germline CDR1 and CDR2: LGHNA and YSLEER. The CDR3 protein is CASSLGPDPAGQPQHF. DNA of the CDR3: TGCGCCAGCAGCCTAGGACCCGACCCTGCGGGGCAGCCCCAGCATTTT.

The chain has TRBV7-9 and TRBJ2-1; tentatively, D is TRBD1 or TRBD2 (5 bases each). The CDR3 runs 16 residues. V lost 0 bases and J lost 5, with 14 bases in between. Germline V CDR1 and CDR2: SEHNR, FQNEAQ (reference sequence). The DNA of the CDR3 is TGTGCCAGCAGCTTAGCGACAGCCTGGCGGGACAATGAGCAGTTCTTC. The encoded protein is CASSLATAWRDNEQFF.